Presented here are 17 T cell receptor beta chains from one specimen sequenced in a study of T cell changes during pregnancy in multiple sclerosis. Some clones are missing from TCRdb's copy, which holds only in-frame ones; the method was immunoSEQ multiplex PCR. The table lists some 89,000 clones, over 90% of them singletons, with 2% to 3% in the top ten. The sample here was peripheral blood, taken in the third trimester of pregnancy. These receptors were obtained from a female donor with multiple sclerosis, enrolled in a pregnancy study.

This rearrangement joins TRBV7-8 to TRBJ1-1; 8 bases map to TRBD1. V gave up 5 bases and J gave up 6 bases; unmatched junction bases: 8. Germline lookup yields CDR1 SGHVS and CDR2 FQNEAQ. This CDR3 has 14 amino acids. The CDR3 here is CASSPQGALAEAFF. The CDR3 region has the DNA TGTGCCAGCAGCCCTCAGGGGGCCCTGGCTGAAGCTTTCTTT.

The chain joins TRBV5-4 to TRBJ2-3; tentatively, D is TRBD2 (5 bases). CDR3 size: 12 residues. Trimming left V 5 bases short and J 6 bases short, with 10 bases between. Germline CDR1 reads SGHNT; CDR2 reads YYREEE (reference sequence). The CDR3 here is CASRPLGDTQYF. The CDR3 DNA is TGTGCCAGCAGACCACTAGGGGATACGCAGTATTTT.

The rearrangement links TRBV5-1 to TRBJ1-4; 9 bases are shared with TRBD1. Unmatched junction bases numbered 6, after V lost 4 bases and J lost 8 bases. The V gene's germline CDR1 is SGHRS and CDR2 YFSETQ. The CDR3 runs 14 residues. CDR3 residues: CASSGGQGLEKLFF. CDR3 DNA sequence: TGCGCCAGCAGCGGGGGACAGGGTCTCGAAAAACTGTTTTTT.

The CDR3: CASSYGTSGYNEQFF. CDR3 nucleotide sequence: TGTGCCAGCAGTTACGGGACTAGCGGCTACAATGAGCAGTTCTTC. The genes are TRBV6-5 and TRBJ2-1; TRBD2 matches 11 bases. The CDR3 is 15 residues long. V trimming: 2 bases; J trimming: 3 bases; junction bases outside the gene matches: 0. The germline gives CDR1 MNHEY, CDR2 SVGAGI.

The rearrangement uses TRBV30 and TRBJ2-7; TRBD1 matches 8 bases. Trimming cost V 5 bases and J 3 bases; bases outside gene matches: 3. From germline, CDR1 is GTSNPN and CDR2 SVGIG (reference sequence). This CDR3 contains 12 residues. This CDR3 is CAWGQGIYEQYF. CDR3 nucleotides: TGTGCCTGGGGACAGGGTATCTACGAGCAGTACTTC.

The chain is built from TRBV27 and TRBJ1-2; 8 bases align to TRBD1. The CDR3 is made up of 14 amino acids. V was clipped by 5 bases and J by 4 bases; unmatched bases: 6. Germline V lookup: CDR1 MNHEY, CDR2 SMNVEV (reference sequence). The CDR3 protein is CASSPRTGTYGYTF. The CDR3 DNA follows: TGTGCCAGCAGTCCCAGGACAGGGACCTATGGCTACACCTTC.

The rearrangement uses TRBV7-8 and TRBJ1-6, with 9 positions matching TRBD1. The junction had 5 bases not matched to a gene; V was cut back by 0 bases and J by 5 bases. The germline V gene has CDR1 SGHVS and CDR2 FQNEAQ. The CDR3 totals 17 residues. The CDR3 region has the DNA TGTGCCAGCAGCTTAGCTTCCGGGACAGGGAATAATTCACCCCTCCACTTT. Amino acids: CASSLASGTGNNSPLHF.

The V call is TRBV19, the J call TRBJ1-5, with D unresolved. Germline CDR1 reads LNHDA; CDR2 reads SQIVND (reference sequence). The CDR3 loop spans 15 amino acids. V was pared by 5 bases and J by 1 base, with 12 bases between. The CDR3 nucleotides read TGTGCCAGTAGTCTCTCCGTATCGAGCAATCAGCCCCAGCATTTT. It encodes CASSLSVSSNQPQHF.

The genes are TRBV19 and TRBJ2-7; 13 bases line up with TRBD2. The CDR3 extends over 15 amino acids. Per the germline V gene, CDR1 is LNHDA and CDR2 is SQIVND (reference sequence). After removal of 8 bases from V and 6 bases from J, the junction contained 10 bases not matched to a gene. CDR3 nucleotides: TGTGCCAGTGGCCCCGGACTAGCGGGGGTAGGCGAGCAGTACTTC. It encodes CASGPGLAGVGEQYF.

The J gene is TRBJ2-6, the V gene TRBV5-1; D is unresolved. Per the germline V gene, CDR1 is SGHRS and CDR2 is YFSETQ. The CDR3 has 16 amino acids. The germline V and J ends were trimmed by 0 bases and 0 bases, with 7 bases remaining between them. The CDR3 nucleotides are TGCGCCAGCAGCTTGGACAGATCCTCTGGGGCCAACGTCCTGACTTTC. It codes for CASSLDRSSGANVLTF. The variable domain in full, completed from reference TRBV5-1 and TRBJ2-6, reads KAGVTQTPRYLIKTRGQQVTLSCSPISGHRSVSWYQQTPGQGLQFLFEYFSETQRNKGNFPGRFSGRQFSNSRSEMNVSTLELGDSALYLCASSLDRSSGANVLTFGAGSRLTVL.

This rearrangement joins TRBV2 to TRBJ2-2; D is perhaps TRBD2 (7 bases). The ends were cut back, 0 bases at V and 6 bases at J, with 11 bases in the middle. The CDR3 sequence is 15 residues long. Germline V gene lookup returns CDR1 SNHLY and CDR2 FYNNEI. The DNA of the CDR3 is TGTGCCAGCAGTGAAGCGGGGGGGCTCCCCGGGGAGCTGTTTTTT. This sequence encodes CASSEAGGLPGELFF.

The rearrangement uses TRBV6-1 and TRBJ2-7; possibly TRBD1 for D (6 bases). The V gene lost 7 bases and the J gene lost 5 bases, with 15 bases spanning the gap. This CDR3 is built from 13 residues. Germline CDR1 reads MNHNS; CDR2 reads SASEGT. DNA for the CDR3: TGTGCCAGCACCTCGTCGGACAGCCACGAGCAGTACTTC. Protein product: CASTSSDSHEQYF.

This chain joins TRBV5-1 and TRBJ1-1; TRBD1 matches at 7 bases. This CDR3 spans 14 amino acids. The ends lost 0 bases at V and 5 bases at J; junction bases unmatched: 4. The germline V gene encodes CDR1 SGHRS and CDR2 YFSETQ. CDR3 protein: CASSLEVRGTEAFF. CDR3 nucleotide sequence: TGCGCCAGCAGCTTGGAGGTCAGGGGGACTGAAGCTTTCTTT.

This clone has a single count. The rearrangement uses TRBV7-3 and TRBJ1-5; no clear D gene. CDR3 length equals 13 residues. In germline, CDR1 is SGHTA, CDR2 FQGTGA. Deletions cut 3 bases from V and 0 bases from J, with 3 bases between. This chain's CDR3 is CASSFYSNQPQHF. As DNA, the CDR3 is TGTGCCAGCAGCTTCTATAGCAATCAGCCCCAGCATTTT.

This chain's CDR3 is CATSLAGDEQFF. CDR3 nucleotides: TGTGCCACTTCACTAGCGGGGGATGAGCAGTTCTTC. The chain joins TRBV6-5 to TRBJ2-1, with 11 nucleotides matching TRBD2. The CDR3 consists of 12 residues. The trim removed 10 bases at V and 8 bases at J, leaving 4 bases unmatched. Germline lookup yields CDR1 MNHEY and CDR2 SVGAGI.

The chain links TRBV5-4 to TRBJ1-3; 9 bases align to TRBD1. V gave up 5 bases and J gave up 2 bases; unmatched junction bases: 5. The CDR3 is made up of 15 amino acids. Germline lookup yields CDR1 SGHNT and CDR2 YYREEE (reference sequence). The CDR3 sequence: CASRATGGAGNTIYF. DNA for the CDR3: TGTGCCAGCAGGGCCACAGGGGGCGCTGGAAACACCATATATTTT.

The chain couples TRBV29-1 to TRBJ1-2; D is unresolved. The CDR3 has 12 residues. From germline, CDR1 is SQVTM and CDR2 ANQGSEA. V was shortened by 7 bases and J by 1 base, with 10 bases between the two germline ends. CDR3 residues: CSAERGNYGYTF. DNA for the CDR3: TGCAGCGCTGAGCGGGGTAACTATGGCTACACCTTC. The full variable domain, rest sourced from reference TRBV29-1 and TRBJ1-2, is SAVISQKPSRDICQRGTSLTIQCQVDSQVTMMFWYRQQPGQSLTLIATANQGSEATYESGFVIDKFPISRPNLTFSTLTVSNMSPEDSSIYLCSAERGNYGYTFGSGTRLTVV.